Included here is one TCR beta chain sequence, with context. The germline V gene encodes CDR1 LGHDT and CDR2 YNNKEL (reference sequence). The germline V and J ends were trimmed by 4 bases and 1 base, with 15 bases remaining between them. This CDR3 region has 16 residues. This record comes from a study of blood T cell repertoires in COVID-19. How the authors handled the data: Amplification with reference gene primers provided the estimates of nucleated cell counts. Clones were sequenced by immunoSEQ multiplex PCR, and TCRdb holds only the in-frame ones, with some missing. The V and J calls and clone size were taken over from that table, and D and trimming were inferred from the DNA. The sample has around 120,000 clones; 90% are singletons.

Material for sequencing was peripheral blood. This clonotype originated in a woman aged 55-70 years with COVID-19, enrolled during active disease. V is TRBV3-1 (or the pseudogene TRBV3-2) and J is TRBJ2-3; D remains ambiguous. In DNA, the CDR3 is TGTGCCAGCAGCCCCGAAAGACTTGGTGGCACAGATACGCAGTATTTT. Amino acids: CASSPERLGGTDTQYF.